These 13 T cell receptor beta chains were sequenced from one sample in a study of T cells in Graves' hyperthyroidism and ophthalmopathy (dated by TCRdb to about 2019). The library was obtained by multiplex PCR. Instrument used: Illumina HiSeq 2000. The TCR beta CDR3 regions were amplified from RNA transcripts. A first-round RT-PCR of the TCR CDR3 used the HTBI primer set with the Qiagen OneStep RT-PCR kit. TCRdb reprocessing: public reads trimmed at Q25 with fastp, clones called with MiXCR, in-frame beta chains kept. Entries are consolidated by CDR3 protein sequence, retaining the most common genes and DNA. In all, the sample holds about 360,000 distinct CDR3 sequences, and roughly 13% of those were seen once. The ten largest clonotypes hold around 9.2% of the sample. Sequencing was performed on blood. The receptors here all came from a woman aged 18-29 years with Graves' hyperthyroidism.

In this sample, this clonotype turned up many times. In nucleotides, the CDR3 is TGTGCCAGCAGTGTTTCCAGGGCAGGAGATACGCAGTATTTT. This codes for CASSVSRAGDTQYF. The gene calls are TRBV6-4 and TRBJ2-3; perhaps TRBD1 as D (5 bases). The CDR3 is 14 amino acids. V gave up 4 bases and J gave up 5 bases, with 13 bases separating them. The V gene's germline CDR1 is MRHNA and CDR2 SNTAGT.

This clonotype has ten or more counts. V and J are TRBV6-1 and TRBJ1-5; TRBD1 agrees at 7 bases. The CDR3 is 13 residues long. Germline V gives CDR1 MNHNS, CDR2 SASEGT. Germline trimming cut 10 bases from V and 1 base from J; bases unmatched to any gene: 4. CDR3 sequence: CATEGQSNQPQHF. DNA of the CDR3: TGTGCCACCGAGGGACAGAGCAATCAGCCCCAGCATTTT.

The rearrangement links TRBV3-1 to TRBJ1-6; tentative D call: TRBD1 (6 bases). Germline values: CDR1 LGHDT, CDR2 YNNKEL (reference sequence). Deletions cut 1 base from V and 4 bases from J, with 8 bases between. The CDR3 runs to 15 residues. CDR3 nucleotides: TGTGCCAGCAGCCAAGGGACAGATTATAATTCACCCCTCCACTTT. It specifies CASSQGTDYNSPLHF. The full variable domain, its missing parts supplied by reference TRBV3-1 and TRBJ1-6, is DTAVSQTPKYLVTQMGNDKSIKCEQNLGHDTMYWYKQDSKKFLKIMFSYNNKELIINETVPNRFSPKSPDKAHLNLHINSLELGDSAVYFCASSQGTDYNSPLHFGNGTRLTVT.

A remark on this clonotype: A much larger clonotype is one base distant, so this may be a read error. This rearrangement joins TRBV12-3 or TRBV12-4 to TRBJ2-7; D may be TRBD1 (6 bases). Trimming shortened V by 5 bases and J by 9 bases, and 17 bases separated the two germline ends. The length of the CDR3 is 13 residues. The CDR3 nucleotides read TGTGCCAGCAGTAGAGGGGGTAAAGTGGGGCAGTACTTC. Its translation is CASSRGGKVGQYF.

The V and J genes are TRBV20-1 and TRBJ2-3; 9 bases map to TRBD2. The CDR3 consists of 14 residues. Germline CDR1 and CDR2: DFQATT and SNEGSKA (reference sequence). The CDR3 protein is CSLPGGRAGDTQYF. CDR3 DNA: TGCAGCCTCCCGGGCGGGAGGGCGGGGGATACGCAGTATTTT.

This clonotype was counted a few times. This chain connects TRBV20-1 to TRBJ2-7; 10 bases line up with TRBD2. The germline V gene has CDR1 DFQATT and CDR2 SNEGSKA (reference sequence). The CDR3 is 14 amino acids. V was pared by 3 bases and J by 5 bases, with 7 bases of the junction left unmatched. The CDR3 is CSASDKREGNEQYF. The CDR3 DNA is TGCAGTGCTAGTGATAAGCGGGAGGGAAACGAGCAGTACTTC.

This clonotype has ten or more counts. This rearrangement joins TRBV20-1 to TRBJ2-5, with TRBD2 matching 8 bases. The CDR3 loop spans 12 amino acids. Trimming removed 4 bases from V and 2 bases from J; junction bases left unmatched: 0. Germline V gene data show CDR1 as DFQATT and CDR2 as SNEGSKA (reference sequence). The CDR3 region is CSAKRGQETQYF. For the CDR3, the DNA is TGCAGTGCTAAGCGGGGGCAAGAGACCCAGTACTTC.

This clonotype has ten or more counts. The V gene is TRBV12-3 or TRBV12-4, the J gene TRBJ1-5, with D hard to call. The length of the CDR3 is 16 residues. V gave up 1 base and J gave up 5 bases, with 15 bases separating them. CDR3 in DNA: TGTGCCAGCAGTTTAGTGGTCGGCAGGCGAGATCAGCCCCAGCATTTT. Residues: CASSLVVGRRDQPQHF.

This chain connects TRBV9 to TRBJ2-7; no reliable D call. Trimming shortened V by 0 bases and J by 2 bases, and 9 bases separated the two germline ends. Per the germline V gene, CDR1 is SGDLS and CDR2 is YYNGEE. This CDR3 is built from 14 residues. CDR3 sequence: CASSVVEQPYEQYF. CDR3 nucleotides: TGTGCCAGCAGCGTAGTCGAACAACCCTACGAGCAGTACTTC.

This rearrangement joins TRBV19 to TRBJ1-2; TRBD1 matches at 9 bases. The V and J ends lost 6 bases and 8 bases, in that order; junction bases with no gene match: 10. The CDR3 consists of 14 residues. The germline V gene has CDR1 LNHDA and CDR2 SQIVND (reference sequence). The CDR3, as DNA: TGTGCCAGTAGAAATCCCGGGACAGGGAAAGGCTACACCTTC. Translated, it gives CASRNPGTGKGYTF.

This clonotype has just a few counts. One end of the junction is discordant with germline, which a read error may explain. The genes are TRBV12-3 or TRBV12-4 and TRBJ2-4; no firm D call. The CDR3 consists of 15 residues. The CDR3 spells CASSSLVIAKNTQYF. As DNA, the CDR3 is TGTGCCAGCAGTTCTTTAGTTATAGCCAAAAACACTCAGTACTTC.

This clonotype came up many times. The chain is built from TRBV7-3 and TRBJ2-2; D is perhaps TRBD2 (7 bases). V gave up 5 bases and J gave up 0 bases, with 19 bases separating them. This CDR3 comprises 18 residues. The germline V gene has CDR1 SGHTA and CDR2 FQGTGA. In nucleotides, the CDR3 is TGTGCCAGCAGCCGAAATGGGGGGGCGGGCTCGAACACCGGGGAGCTGTTTTTT. Translation: CASSRNGGAGSNTGELFF.

The CDR3 sequence: CASSRSGANVLTF. CDR3 nucleotide sequence: TGTGCCAGCAGCCGTTCTGGGGCCAACGTCCTGACTTTC. The V call is TRBV6-1, the J call TRBJ2-6, with no clear D. V dropped 6 bases and J dropped 1 base, with 4 bases sitting between them. Germline values: CDR1 MNHNS, CDR2 SASEGT. The CDR3 length is 13 residues.